Listed here is a single TCR beta chain. A few counts support this clonotype. Its antigen remains undetermined. Per-nucleotide qualities are absent, and no much larger clonotype sits a single base away. Every donor in the study was a healthy Caucasian. The twin cohort consisted of three pairs of female monozygotic twins, all aged 18 to 29 years. Using Miltenyi CD45RO+ enrichment and human naive T-cell isolation kits, memory (CD45RO+) and naive T cells were isolated from PBMC. CDR1 MDHEN and CDR2 SYDVKM are derived from the germline V gene. Reading from cysteine to phenylalanine, the CDR3 counts 15 amino acids. Here the CDR3 DNA is all that survives: 45 bases in frame from base 1. V loses 5 bases of germline sequence and J loses 2 bases, and the interval between the two ends is 15 bases. Library construction relied on 5' RACE. The instrument given in TCRdb is Illumina HiSeq 2000. A universal primer binding site was introduced by template switching, and a unique molecular identifier was present in the final cDNA, enabling accurate counting of TCR cDNA molecules. Specific primers in the conserved constant-segment region were used to synthesize first-strand cDNA for TCR alpha and beta chains. To control for contamination, each cDNA library was double barcoded with a SMART-Mk sample barcode plus Illumina barcodes. TruSeq adapter sequences and Illumina sample barcodes were added in two successive PCR steps. Sequencing of the TCR alpha and beta cDNA libraries was done on the Illumina HiSeq platform using custom primers. In the authors' own workflow: MiGEC processed the raw reads to extract unique molecular identifiers, while MiXCR was used to determine the CDR3 positions. For each individual, recombination models were inferred using an EM algorithm with the repgenHMM and IGoR tools. Shared clonotype analysis was performed with the tcR package in R, normalizing sharing by the product of cloneset sizes. To study raw recombination without the effects of thymic and clonal selection, out-of-frame nonproductive sequences were analyzed. TCRdb itself trimmed the public reads at Q25 with fastp, ran MiXCR and retained productive beta chains. Records with the same CDR3 protein are collapsed into one entry carrying the most frequent genes and DNA. TCRdb assigned the V and J calls; the authors' analysis was not used. Counted in this sample were 200,000 to 250,000 distinct CDR3 sequences; around 8% of them appeared once. Of the sample, less than 2% is held by the ten largest clones.

This sample was included in a study of identical twins (TCRdb year 2016). Notes on the research overall: To test whether fetal clonotypes persist, this study deep-sequenced TCR alpha and beta repertoires from monozygotic twins, from unrelated adults of various ages, and from cord blood. To rule out contamination, the twin experiments were replicated at different times with different library preparation protocols. The investigation overall reported the following: Abundant cord blood beta clonotypes had fewer insertions, young adult naive repertoires showed a similar but weaker trend, and memory repertoires showed no such trend. Compared with coincidental sharing between unrelated individuals, out-of-frame TCR alpha sequences shared between twins had an excess of sequences with low generation probability. Zero-insertion analyses could be partly confounded by invariant T cells such as MAIT and iNKT, though diverse VJ usage argued against such confounding for most clonotypes. Conclusions relied on cross-sectional statistical analysis, since the same donors could not be followed over many years. Excess twin sharing in beta out-of-frame sequences was weaker because fewer shared sequences lowered the signal-to-noise ratio. In monozygotic twins, recombination models systematically underestimated out-of-frame TCR alpha sharing, but the models matched the sharing seen between unrelated individuals.

The same data also went into a second study, on yellow fever vaccine responses in identical twins. That second report states: According to the authors, in identical twins the way T cells responded to vaccination appeared partly convergent and partly personalized. In identical twins, the study followed T cell clones that responded to the vaccine with precision.

The sample taken for sequencing was memory (CD45RO+) T cells sorted from blood. The cell subset or site tag for this specimen amounts to: CD45RO+ enriched T cells. The TCR comes from a woman aged 18-35 years in good health. This receptor chain uses TRBV28 and TRBJ1-2; a weak D assignment points to TRBD1 (6 bases agree). The DNA sequence is given as TGTGCCAGCAGTCCCGGGGACAATCCCAACTATGGCTACACCTTC. Translated, this is CASSPGDNPNYGYTF.